The clone carrying this T cell receptor (beta chain) was seen repeatedly, ten times or more. Its specificity is not known. This entry comes from a study of molecular identifiers for immune sequencing clone quantification. Via MiXCR, TCRdb re-called the PCR reads, giving one row per CDR3 protein. The top ten clones hold about 0.84% of a sample with around 470,000 distinct CDR3 sequences, about a fifth of them seen once. Trimming removed 7 bases at V and 6 bases at J, with 13 bases between. Germline values: CDR1 KGHDR, CDR2 SFDVKD. The CDR3 is 13 amino acids. The study's findings and limits: Highly expanded clone sizes could be underestimated by identical TCR molecules sharing a barcode. For effector cells, clones above 20 RNA copies held over 97% of molecules; for naive cells, under 1%.

This clonotype was sampled from a human donor in good health. Some libraries in this study had Jurkat cell RNA spiked in. Input material: naive CD8+ T cells from blood, with Jurkat cell RNA spiked in. Described subset: FACS-sorted CD8+CD4-CCR7+CD45RA+ naive T cells. This chain uses TRBV24-1 with TRBJ2-3; no definite D call. The CDR3 DNA is TGTGCCACCAGCCGGGCGCGGTGGGATACGCAGTATTTT. Translated, it gives CATSRARWDTQYF.